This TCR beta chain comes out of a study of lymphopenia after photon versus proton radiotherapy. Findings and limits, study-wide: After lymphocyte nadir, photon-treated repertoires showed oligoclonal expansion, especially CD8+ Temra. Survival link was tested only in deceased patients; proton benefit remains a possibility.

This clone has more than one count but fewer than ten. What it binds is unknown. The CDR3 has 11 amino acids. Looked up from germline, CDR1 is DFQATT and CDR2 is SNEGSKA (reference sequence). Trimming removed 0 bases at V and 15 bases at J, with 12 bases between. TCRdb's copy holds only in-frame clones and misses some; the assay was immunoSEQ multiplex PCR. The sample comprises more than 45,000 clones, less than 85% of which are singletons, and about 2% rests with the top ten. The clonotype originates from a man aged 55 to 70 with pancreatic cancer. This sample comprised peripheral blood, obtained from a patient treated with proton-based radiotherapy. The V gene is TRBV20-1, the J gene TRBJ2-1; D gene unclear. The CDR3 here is CSARESEWRFF. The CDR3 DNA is TGCAGTGCTAGAGAGTCGGAGTGGCGGTTCTTC.